The rows below give T cell receptor beta chains drawn from one sample of a study of T cell changes during pregnancy in multiple sclerosis. Assay used: immunoSEQ multiplex PCR; TCRdb lists only in-frame clones, some missing. The sample carries roughly 72,000 clones, roughly 90% recorded once. The sequences come from peripheral blood, collected in the first trimester of pregnancy. Every receptor here comes from a female donor in good health, enrolled as a control in a pregnancy study. Each CDR3 is given with its conserved first and last residue. The order of the fields is clone size, V gene, CDR3 length, D gene, J gene, CDR3 DNA, CDR3 protein. A D gene is named only where the DNA matches it firmly. Clone size is shown for a subset of rows, as once, few, many or a class of expanded clone.

clone_size: -; v_call: TRBV14; cdr3_length: 14; d_call: -; j_call: TRBJ1-3; cdr3_nt: TGTGCCAGCAGTCAGCAAGGGGGACGAAACACCATATATTTT; cdr3_aa: CASSQQGGRNTIYF
clone_size: once; v_call: TRBV5-4; cdr3_length: 15; d_call: TRBD1; j_call: TRBJ1-1; cdr3_nt: TGTGCCAGCAGCTTGGCCCTGACAGGGGCTGGTGGAGCTTTCTTT; cdr3_aa: CASSLALTGAGGAFF
clone_size: -; v_call: TRBV7-2; cdr3_length: 17; d_call: TRBD1; j_call: TRBJ1-5; cdr3_nt: TGTGCCAGCAGCTCGGAAACAGGGGCCCGAGGCAATCAGCCCCAGCATTTT; cdr3_aa: CASSSETGARGNQPQHF
clone_size: -; v_call: TRBV11-3; cdr3_length: 14; d_call: TRBD1; j_call: TRBJ2-1; cdr3_nt: TGTGCCAGCAGCTTGGGGCGGACAGGGGTCGAGCAGTTCTTC; cdr3_aa: CASSLGRTGVEQFF
clone_size: -; v_call: TRBV28; cdr3_length: 15; d_call: TRBD1; j_call: TRBJ1-2; cdr3_nt: TGTGCCAGCAGTTTAAGTACCGGGACAGGGAGTGGCTACACCTTC; cdr3_aa: CASSLSTGTGSGYTF
clone_size: -; v_call: TRBV2; cdr3_length: 13; d_call: -; j_call: TRBJ1-2; cdr3_nt: TGTGCCAGCAGTCGGGGATTTAACTATGGCTACACCTTC; cdr3_aa: CASSRGFNYGYTF
clone_size: -; v_call: TRBV21-1; cdr3_length: 15; d_call: -; j_call: TRBJ2-3; cdr3_nt: TGTGCCAGCAGCAAAGGAACAGGGGACACAGATACGCAGTATTTT; cdr3_aa: CASSKGTGDTDTQYF
clone_size: -; v_call: TRBV11-2; cdr3_length: 14; d_call: -; j_call: TRBJ1-1; cdr3_nt: TGTGCCAGCAGCGCAGGGAATATGAACACTGAAGCTTTCTTT; cdr3_aa: CASSAGNMNTEAFF
clone_size: -; v_call: TRBV5-1; cdr3_length: 14; d_call: TRBD1; j_call: TRBJ2-7; cdr3_nt: TGCGCCAGCACCCGGGACAGTTACTCCTACGAGCAGTACTTC; cdr3_aa: CASTRDSYSYEQYF
clone_size: -; v_call: TRBV6-6; cdr3_length: 13; d_call: -; j_call: TRBJ2-3; cdr3_nt: TGTGCCAGCAGCCGGGACTCTAGAGATACGCAGTATTTT; cdr3_aa: CASSRDSRDTQYF
clone_size: -; v_call: TRBV2; cdr3_length: 18; d_call: TRBD1; j_call: TRBJ1-1; cdr3_nt: TGTGCCAGCAGTGAGGCCCAGACAGGGATCAGAGGGGACACTGAAGCTTTCTTT; cdr3_aa: CASSEAQTGIRGDTEAFF
clone_size: -; v_call: TRBV6-1; cdr3_length: 14; d_call: TRBD2; j_call: TRBJ2-5; cdr3_nt: TGTGCCAGCAGTGCTGCGGGGGGGCGGGAGACCCAGTACTTC; cdr3_aa: CASSAAGGRETQYF
clone_size: once; v_call: TRBV4-3; cdr3_length: 17; d_call: TRBD2; j_call: TRBJ2-1; cdr3_nt: TGCGCCAGCAGCCAAGTCGGCGCGGGAGGGCCTGCCAATGAGCAGTTCTTC; cdr3_aa: CASSQVGAGGPANEQFF
clone_size: -; v_call: TRBV7-2; cdr3_length: 15; d_call: TRBD2; j_call: TRBJ2-7; cdr3_nt: TGTGCCAGCAGCTTAGGACTAGCGGGAGGGCGAGAGCAGTACTTC; cdr3_aa: CASSLGLAGGREQYF
clone_size: -; v_call: TRBV11-2; cdr3_length: 14; d_call: -; j_call: TRBJ2-3; cdr3_nt: TGTGCCAGCAGCCGGGTCGGCCTAACAGATACGCAGTATTTT; cdr3_aa: CASSRVGLTDTQYF
clone_size: few; v_call: TRBV10-3; cdr3_length: 14; d_call: -; j_call: TRBJ2-4; cdr3_nt: TGTGCCATCAGTGAAACAAGAGCCAAAAACATTCAGTACTTC; cdr3_aa: CAISETRAKNIQYF
clone_size: -; v_call: TRBV7-9; cdr3_length: 15; d_call: -; j_call: TRBJ2-5; cdr3_nt: TGTGCCAGCAGCTTAAGGACAGAGATACAAGAGACCCAGTACTTC; cdr3_aa: CASSLRTEIQETQYF
clone_size: -; v_call: TRBV28; cdr3_length: 14; d_call: TRBD1; j_call: TRBJ1-1; cdr3_nt: TGTGCCAGCAGCCTGACAGGGAAAGGCACTGAAGCTTTCTTT; cdr3_aa: CASSLTGKGTEAFF
clone_size: -; v_call: TRBV14; cdr3_length: 14; d_call: -; j_call: TRBJ2-5; cdr3_nt: TGTGCCAGCAGCCAAGTAACAGTCCAAGAGACCCAGTACTTC; cdr3_aa: CASSQVTVQETQYF
clone_size: -; v_call: TRBV7-2; cdr3_length: 16; d_call: -; j_call: TRBJ1-4; cdr3_nt: TGTGCCAGCAGCTTAGTAGGGAGACGGTCTAATGAAAAACTGTTTTTT; cdr3_aa: CASSLVGRRSNEKLFF
clone_size: -; v_call: TRBV6-6; cdr3_length: 14; d_call: -; j_call: TRBJ1-2; cdr3_nt: TGTGCCAGCAGTTACAAAGCGGGGGCTGATGGCTACACCTTC; cdr3_aa: CASSYKAGADGYTF
clone_size: once; v_call: TRBV10-3; cdr3_length: 16; d_call: -; j_call: TRBJ2-6; cdr3_nt: TGTGCCATCAGTGGGGGTGAGGGCTCTGGGGCCAACGTCCTGACTTTC; cdr3_aa: CAISGGEGSGANVLTF
clone_size: -; v_call: TRBV28; cdr3_length: 17; d_call: -; j_call: TRBJ1-5; cdr3_nt: TGTGCCAGCAGTTTTACGTGGGGGGGAGGATCCAATCAGCCCCAGCATTTT; cdr3_aa: CASSFTWGGGSNQPQHF
clone_size: -; v_call: TRBV5-4; cdr3_length: 14; d_call: -; j_call: TRBJ1-5; cdr3_nt: TGTGCCAGCAGCTTGCGGGGTGGCAATCAGCCCCAGCATTTT; cdr3_aa: CASSLRGGNQPQHF